This entry concerns a single TCR beta chain. The sample originates from a study of blood T cell repertoires in COVID-19. In the study overall: Material from acute and convalescent COVID-19 was sourced from the United States, Italy and Spain.

The protocol was immunoSEQ multiplex PCR, while the TCRdb copy is restricted to in-frame clones and leaves out a portion. The top ten hold 1.5% to 2% of the sample, which has 320,000 or so clones, roughly 85% seen once. CDR3 length: 16 residues. Germline V CDR1 and CDR2: SNHLY, FYNNEI. V lost 6 bases, J lost 1 base, and 8 bases stayed unmatched. Participant ages covered roughly 18 to 89 years across 25 or so US areas. Cohort assignment relied on participant-reported clinical history. This sequence originates from a woman younger than 45 who had been exposed to COVID-19. This chain joins TRBV2 and TRBJ2-1, with 8 bases fitting TRBD2. Material for sequencing was PBMCs or T cells enriched from blood (not recorded which). Written as DNA, the CDR3 is TGTGCCAGCAGACTGACTAGCGCCTTATCCTACAATGAGCAGTTCTTC. This sequence encodes CASRLTSALSYNEQFF. The full variable domain, rest sourced from reference TRBV2 and TRBJ2-1, is EPEVTQTPSHQVTQMGQEVILRCVPISNHLYFYWYRQILGQKVEFLVSFYNNEISEKSEIFDDQFSVERPDGSNFTLKIRSTKLEDSAMYFCASRLTSALSYNEQFFGPGTRLTVL.